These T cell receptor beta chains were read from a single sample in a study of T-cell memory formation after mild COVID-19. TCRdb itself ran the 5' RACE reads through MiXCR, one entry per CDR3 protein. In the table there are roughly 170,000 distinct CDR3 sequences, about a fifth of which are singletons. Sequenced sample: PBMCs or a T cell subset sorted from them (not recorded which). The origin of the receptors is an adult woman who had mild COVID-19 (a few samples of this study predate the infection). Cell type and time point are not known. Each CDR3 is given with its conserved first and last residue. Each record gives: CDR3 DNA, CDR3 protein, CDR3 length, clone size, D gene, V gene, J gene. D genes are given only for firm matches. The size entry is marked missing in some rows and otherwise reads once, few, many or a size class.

CDR3nt: TGTGCCAGCAGTTACGGATGGGACAGTACTGCGCTCCCCTACGAGCAGTACTTC
CDR3aa: CASSYGWDSTALPYEQYF
len: 18
abundance: few
d_gene: TRBD1
v_gene: TRBV6-2/TRBV6-3
j_gene: TRBJ2-7

CDR3nt: TGTGCCACCAGTCTCTCGGGACAGCAAGGGCCCCAGTACTTC
CDR3aa: CATSLSGQQGPQYF
len: 14
abundance: few
d_gene: TRBD1
v_gene: TRBV24-1
j_gene: TRBJ2-5

CDR3nt: TGCGCCAGCAGCCACGGCCGAGAAATCTACAATGAGCAGTTCTTC
CDR3aa: CASSHGREIYNEQFF
len: 15
abundance: few
d_gene: .
v_gene: TRBV5-1
j_gene: TRBJ2-1

CDR3nt: TGTGCCAGCAGCTACGCGGGGGGCACAGATACGCAGTATTTT
CDR3aa: CASSYAGGTDTQYF
len: 14
abundance: few
d_gene: TRBD2
v_gene: TRBV7-3
j_gene: TRBJ2-3

CDR3nt: TGTGCCAGCAGTTACTCGATGTTTGCGGGAAACGGGCAGTACTTC
CDR3aa: CASSYSMFAGNGQYF
len: 15
abundance: .
d_gene: .
v_gene: TRBV6-5
j_gene: TRBJ2-7

CDR3nt: TGTGCCAGCAGTTACTCCGTGGGGGTAGCGGGTGTTAGCGAGCAGTACTTC
CDR3aa: CASSYSVGVAGVSEQYF
len: 17
abundance: few
d_gene: TRBD2
v_gene: TRBV6-5
j_gene: TRBJ2-7

CDR3nt: TGTGCCAGCAGTCTTCCGGGACAGTCTTACAATGAGCAGTTCTTC
CDR3aa: CASSLPGQSYNEQFF
len: 15
abundance: .
d_gene: TRBD1
v_gene: TRBV7-9
j_gene: TRBJ2-1

CDR3nt: TGTGCCAGCAGCTGGGGGGTCAGCGTCGCCGGCACAGATACGCAGTATTTT
CDR3aa: CASSWGVSVAGTDTQYF
len: 17
abundance: few
d_gene: .
v_gene: TRBV7-2
j_gene: TRBJ2-3

CDR3nt: TGTGCCAGCAGCTCGGGGTCGGTCTCGGGGTTCTACGAGCAGTACTTC
CDR3aa: CASSSGSVSGFYEQYF
len: 16
abundance: few
d_gene: .
v_gene: TRBV7-8
j_gene: TRBJ2-7

CDR3nt: TGTGCCAGCAGCTCCCTAATAGCGGGGGGCCCAGATACGCAGTATTTT
CDR3aa: CASSSLIAGGPDTQYF
len: 16
abundance: .
d_gene: TRBD2
v_gene: TRBV7-9
j_gene: TRBJ2-3

CDR3nt: TGCGCCAGCAGCCAAGATAGCGGGGGGAACTACGAGCAGTACTTC
CDR3aa: CASSQDSGGNYEQYF
len: 15
abundance: .
d_gene: TRBD2
v_gene: TRBV4-1
j_gene: TRBJ2-7

CDR3nt: TGCAGTGCATTGGACAGGTTGAACACTGAAGCTTTCTTT
CDR3aa: CSALDRLNTEAFF
len: 13
abundance: .
d_gene: TRBD1
v_gene: TRBV20-1
j_gene: TRBJ1-1

CDR3nt: TGCAGCGTCGTTCAAGAAACTAACTATGGCTACACCTTC
CDR3aa: CSVVQETNYGYTF
len: 13
abundance: .
d_gene: .
v_gene: TRBV29-1
j_gene: TRBJ1-2

CDR3nt: TGTGCCAGCAGCCCTCCGGGGGGAATGAACACTGAAGCTTTCTTT
CDR3aa: CASSPPGGMNTEAFF
len: 15
abundance: many
d_gene: .
v_gene: TRBV7-9
j_gene: TRBJ1-1

CDR3nt: TGTGCCAGCACCCCACCCATTGGTTATACTGAAGCTTTCTTT
CDR3aa: CASTPPIGYTEAFF
len: 14
abundance: .
d_gene: .
v_gene: TRBV12-3/TRBV12-4
j_gene: TRBJ1-1

CDR3nt: TGCAGCGTTGCTCACCGGCGGCAGGGCCTAAGCACAGATACGCAGTATTTT
CDR3aa: CSVAHRRQGLSTDTQYF
len: 17
abundance: .
d_gene: .
v_gene: TRBV29-1
j_gene: TRBJ2-3

CDR3nt: TGCGCCAGCAGCCAACGCCGGGACAGGGAAAACTATGGCTACACCTTC
CDR3aa: CASSQRRDRENYGYTF
len: 16
abundance: .
d_gene: TRBD1
v_gene: TRBV4-1
j_gene: TRBJ1-2

CDR3nt: TGTGCCAGCAGTTTTACGGATTGGACTGAAGCTTTCTTT
CDR3aa: CASSFTDWTEAFF
len: 13
abundance: .
d_gene: .
v_gene: TRBV27
j_gene: TRBJ1-1

CDR3nt: TGTGCCAGCAGCTCGGGTCGGGGACTAGTTCTAGCCAAAAACATTCAGTACTTC
CDR3aa: CASSSGRGLVLAKNIQYF
len: 18
abundance: .
d_gene: TRBD2
v_gene: TRBV5-6
j_gene: TRBJ2-4

CDR3nt: TGTGCCAGCAGTGAGGAAGGTACGTCCTACAATGAGCAGTTCTTC
CDR3aa: CASSEEGTSYNEQFF
len: 15
abundance: few
d_gene: .
v_gene: TRBV6-4
j_gene: TRBJ2-1

CDR3nt: TGTGCCAGCAGCTTTAGCGGGAAAGCCTACGAGCAGTACTTC
CDR3aa: CASSFSGKAYEQYF
len: 14
abundance: .
d_gene: TRBD2
v_gene: TRBV5-6
j_gene: TRBJ2-7

CDR3nt: TGCAGCGTCCCGAGCAGGTTCTTC
CDR3aa: CSVPSRFF
len: 8
abundance: few
d_gene: .
v_gene: TRBV29-1
j_gene: TRBJ2-1

CDR3nt: TGTGCCAGCAGCAAATTTGGAAGTGGACTACCGGGGGGAGAGACCCAGTACTTC
CDR3aa: CASSKFGSGLPGGETQYF
len: 18
abundance: .
d_gene: .
v_gene: TRBV21-1
j_gene: TRBJ2-5

CDR3nt: TGCAGTGCTAGAGATGACAGCAAGGGCACTGAAGCTTTCTTT
CDR3aa: CSARDDSKGTEAFF
len: 14
abundance: few
d_gene: .
v_gene: TRBV20-1
j_gene: TRBJ1-1

CDR3nt: TGCAGTGCGCCGTCTGGGACAGGCTCCTACGAGCAGTACTTC
CDR3aa: CSAPSGTGSYEQYF
len: 14
abundance: few
d_gene: TRBD1
v_gene: TRBV20-1
j_gene: TRBJ2-7

CDR3nt: TGCGCCAGCAGCCAAAAAACTTGGACAGAGCGGGCCGGGGAGCTGTTTTTT
CDR3aa: CASSQKTWTERAGELFF
len: 17
abundance: .
d_gene: .
v_gene: TRBV4-1
j_gene: TRBJ2-2

CDR3nt: TGCGCCAGCAGCTCAGGAGGCGGGAGGAGCGATGAGCAGTTCTTC
CDR3aa: CASSSGGGRSDEQFF
len: 15
abundance: few
d_gene: TRBD2
v_gene: TRBV5-1
j_gene: TRBJ2-1